The sequence of this T cell receptor (beta chain) was determined in a study of early T cells in non-severe SARS-CoV-2 infection. Study-wide background: Sequencing targeted bulk RNA from unsorted whole blood, leaving chains unpaired.

The germline CDR1 and CDR2 sequences are SGHTA and FQGTGA. The CDR3 has 18 residues. V lost 1 base to trimming and J lost 7 bases, with 25 bases between them. Details on this clonotype: Its antigen is still unknown.

Individually, cDNA molecules had unique molecular identifiers attached to them. TCRdb redid the calling of the 5' RACE reads with MiXCR, one entry per CDR3 protein. The sample includes tens of thousands of distinct CDR3 sequences, around 12% of them seen just once. Study results and limitations: Anti-spike CD8 responses were favored in VDJdb matching, and private and CD4 specificities were missed.

This sequence originates from an adult who was a healthcare worker with PCR-confirmed SARS-CoV-2 infection or an uninfected control (not recorded which). Sequencing used whole blood. The chain carries TRBV7-3 and TRBJ1-1, with D maybe TRBD1 (6 bases). CDR3 sequence reads: CASSLKARSHSGAFEAFF. The DNA for the CDR3 is TGTGCCAGCAGCTTAAAGGCCCGAAGCCATTCAGGGGCCTTTGAAGCTTTCTTT. Using reference TRBV7-3 and TRBJ1-1 for the parts outside the CDR3, the full variable domain is GAGVSQTPSNKVTEKGKYVELRCDPISGHTALYWYRQSLGQGPEFLIYFQGTGAADDSGLPNDRFFAVRPEGSVSTLKIQRTERGDSAVYLCASSLKARSHSGAFEAFFGQGTRLTVV.